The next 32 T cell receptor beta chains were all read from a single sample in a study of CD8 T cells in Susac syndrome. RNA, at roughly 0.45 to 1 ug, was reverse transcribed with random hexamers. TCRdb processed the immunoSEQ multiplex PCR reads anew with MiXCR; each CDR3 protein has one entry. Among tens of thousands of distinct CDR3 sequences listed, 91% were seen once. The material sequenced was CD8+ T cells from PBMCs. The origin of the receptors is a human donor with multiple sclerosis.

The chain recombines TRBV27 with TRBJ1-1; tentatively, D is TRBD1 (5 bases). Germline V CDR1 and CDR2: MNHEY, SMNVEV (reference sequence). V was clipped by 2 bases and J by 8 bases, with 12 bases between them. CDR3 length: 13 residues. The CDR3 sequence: CASSLIRAGEAFF. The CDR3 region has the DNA TGTGCCAGCAGTTTAATCCGGGCAGGGGAAGCTTTCTTT.

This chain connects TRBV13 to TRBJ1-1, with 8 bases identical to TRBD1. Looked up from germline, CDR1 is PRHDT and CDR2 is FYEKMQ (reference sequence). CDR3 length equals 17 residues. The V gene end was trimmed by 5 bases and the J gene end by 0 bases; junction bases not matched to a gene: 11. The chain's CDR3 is CASSPGQGRGMNTEAFF. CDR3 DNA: TGTGCCAGCAGCCCTGGACAGGGTCGAGGGATGAACACTGAAGCTTTCTTT.

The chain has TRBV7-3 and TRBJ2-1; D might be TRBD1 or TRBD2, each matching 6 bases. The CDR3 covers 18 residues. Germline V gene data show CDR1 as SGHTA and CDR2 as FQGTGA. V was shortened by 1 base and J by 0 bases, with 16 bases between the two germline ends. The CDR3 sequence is CASSLSVGGRSSYNEQFF. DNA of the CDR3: TGTGCCAGCAGCTTAAGTGTGGGGGGCCGCAGCTCCTACAATGAGCAGTTCTTC.

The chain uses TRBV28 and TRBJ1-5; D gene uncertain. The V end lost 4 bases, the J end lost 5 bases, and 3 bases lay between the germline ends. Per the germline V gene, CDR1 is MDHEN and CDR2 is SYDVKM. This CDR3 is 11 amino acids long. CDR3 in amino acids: CASSYDQPQHF. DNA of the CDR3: TGTGCCAGCAGTTATGATCAGCCCCAGCATTTT.

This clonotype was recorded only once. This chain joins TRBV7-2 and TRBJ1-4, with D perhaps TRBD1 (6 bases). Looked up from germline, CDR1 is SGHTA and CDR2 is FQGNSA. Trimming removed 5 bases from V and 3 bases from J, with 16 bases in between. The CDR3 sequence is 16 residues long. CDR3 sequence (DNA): TGTGCCAGCAGCCCGCCCCGGGGGCCATCTAATGAAAAACTGTTTTTT. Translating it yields CASSPPRGPSNEKLFF. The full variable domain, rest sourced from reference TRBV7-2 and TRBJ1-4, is GAGVSQSPSNKVTEKGKDVELRCDPISGHTALYWYRQSLGQGLEFLIYFQGNSAPDKSGLPSDRFSAERTGGSVSTLTIQRTQQEDSAVYLCASSPPRGPSNEKLFFGSGTQLSVL.

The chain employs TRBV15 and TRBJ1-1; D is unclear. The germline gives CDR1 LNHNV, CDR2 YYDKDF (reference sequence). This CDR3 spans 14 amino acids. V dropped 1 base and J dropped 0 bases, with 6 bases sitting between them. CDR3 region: CATSRGTLNTEAFF. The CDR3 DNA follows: TGTGCCACCAGCAGAGGAACTTTGAACACTGAAGCTTTCTTT.

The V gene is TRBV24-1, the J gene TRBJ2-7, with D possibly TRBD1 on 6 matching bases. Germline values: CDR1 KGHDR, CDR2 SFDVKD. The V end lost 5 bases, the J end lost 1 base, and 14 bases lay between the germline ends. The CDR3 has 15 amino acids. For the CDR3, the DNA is TGTGCCACCAGTGCTCCTGAAGGGGGATCCTACGAGCAGTACTTC. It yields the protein CATSAPEGGSYEQYF.

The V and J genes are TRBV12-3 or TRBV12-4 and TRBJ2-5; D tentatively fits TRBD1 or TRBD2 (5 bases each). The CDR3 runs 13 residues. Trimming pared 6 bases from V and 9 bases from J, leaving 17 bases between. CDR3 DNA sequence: TGTGCCAGCAGCCTCGGGCTAGTGGGGGCCCAGTACTTC. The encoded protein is CASSLGLVGAQYF.

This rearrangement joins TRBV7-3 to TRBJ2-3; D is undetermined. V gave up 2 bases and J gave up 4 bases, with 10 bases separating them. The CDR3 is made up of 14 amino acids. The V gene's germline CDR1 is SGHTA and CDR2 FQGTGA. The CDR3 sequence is CASSLEFWPDTQYF. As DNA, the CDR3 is TGTGCCAGCAGCTTAGAATTTTGGCCAGATACGCAGTATTTT.

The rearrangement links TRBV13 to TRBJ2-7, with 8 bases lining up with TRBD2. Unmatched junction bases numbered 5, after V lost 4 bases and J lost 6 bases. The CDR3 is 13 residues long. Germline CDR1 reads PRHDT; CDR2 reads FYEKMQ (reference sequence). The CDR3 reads CASSSPGGFEQYF. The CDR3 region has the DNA TGTGCCAGCAGCTCGCCGGGAGGGTTCGAGCAGTACTTC.

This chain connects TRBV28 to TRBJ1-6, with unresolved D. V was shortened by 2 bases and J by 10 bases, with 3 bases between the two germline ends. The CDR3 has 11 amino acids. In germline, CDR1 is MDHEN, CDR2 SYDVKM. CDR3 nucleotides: TGTGCCAGCAGTTTAGGCTCACCCCTCCACTTT. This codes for CASSLGSPLHF.

The CDR3 coding sequence is TGCGCCAGCAGTGAGTGGACAGGGTTTCGTGAGCAGTTCTTC. This gives the protein CASSEWTGFREQFF. The chain recombines TRBV10-1 with TRBJ2-1, with 8 positions matching TRBD1. The germline gives CDR1 WNHNN, CDR2 SYGVQD (reference sequence). This CDR3 has 14 amino acids. J lost 9 bases, V lost 1 base, and 5 bases had no gene match.

The CDR3 nucleotides read TGTGCCAGCAGTGAGACTGCCCCCTCCTACAATGAGCAGTTCTTC. As protein: CASSETAPSYNEQFF. The chain recombines TRBV6-2 or TRBV6-3 with TRBJ2-1; D gene uncertain. Germline CDR1 and CDR2: MNHEY and SVGEGT. The CDR3 covers 15 residues. V lost 5 bases to trimming and J lost 0 bases, with 11 bases between them.

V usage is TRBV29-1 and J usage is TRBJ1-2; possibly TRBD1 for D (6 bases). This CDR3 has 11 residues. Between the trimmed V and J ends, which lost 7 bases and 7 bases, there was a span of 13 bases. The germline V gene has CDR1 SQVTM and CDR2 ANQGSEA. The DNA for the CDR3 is TGCAGCGCCCCGGGGGGCCTTGGCTACACCTTC. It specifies CSAPGGLGYTF. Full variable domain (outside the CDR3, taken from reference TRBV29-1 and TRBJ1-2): SAVISQKPSRDICQRGTSLTIQCQVDSQVTMMFWYRQQPGQSLTLIATANQGSEATYESGFVIDKFPISRPNLTFSTLTVSNMSPEDSSIYLCSAPGGLGYTFGSGTRLTVV.

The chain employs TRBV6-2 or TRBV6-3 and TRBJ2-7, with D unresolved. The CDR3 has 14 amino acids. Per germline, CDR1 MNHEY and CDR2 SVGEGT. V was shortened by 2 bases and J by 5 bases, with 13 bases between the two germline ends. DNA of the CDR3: TGTGCCAGCAGTTACGGTCAGGAGCTGGACGAGCAGTACTTC. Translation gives CASSYGQELDEQYF.

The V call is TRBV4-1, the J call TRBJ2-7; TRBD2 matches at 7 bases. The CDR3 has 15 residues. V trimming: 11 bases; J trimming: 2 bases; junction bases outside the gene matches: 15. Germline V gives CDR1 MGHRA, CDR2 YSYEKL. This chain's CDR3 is CASKIALAEPYEQYF. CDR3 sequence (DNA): TGCGCCTCCAAGATCGCCCTAGCGGAACCCTACGAGCAGTACTTC.

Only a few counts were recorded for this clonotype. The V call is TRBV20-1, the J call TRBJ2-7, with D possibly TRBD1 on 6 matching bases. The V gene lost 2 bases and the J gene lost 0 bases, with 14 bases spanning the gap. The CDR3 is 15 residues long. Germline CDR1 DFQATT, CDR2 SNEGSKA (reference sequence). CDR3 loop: CSARSAGVPSYEQYF. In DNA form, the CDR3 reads TGCAGTGCTAGATCGGCAGGGGTCCCCTCCTACGAGCAGTACTTC.

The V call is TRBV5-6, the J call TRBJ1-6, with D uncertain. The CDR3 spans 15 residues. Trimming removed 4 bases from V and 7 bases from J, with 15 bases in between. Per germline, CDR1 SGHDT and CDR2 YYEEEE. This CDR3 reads CASSEDPGGNSPLHF. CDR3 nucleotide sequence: TGTGCCAGCAGCGAAGACCCGGGAGGCAATTCACCCCTCCACTTT.

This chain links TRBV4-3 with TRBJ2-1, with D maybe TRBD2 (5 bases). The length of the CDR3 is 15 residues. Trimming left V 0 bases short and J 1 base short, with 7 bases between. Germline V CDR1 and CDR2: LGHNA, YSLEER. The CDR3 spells CASSQERVSYNEQFF. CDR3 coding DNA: TGCGCCAGCAGCCAAGAGAGGGTATCCTACAATGAGCAGTTCTTC.

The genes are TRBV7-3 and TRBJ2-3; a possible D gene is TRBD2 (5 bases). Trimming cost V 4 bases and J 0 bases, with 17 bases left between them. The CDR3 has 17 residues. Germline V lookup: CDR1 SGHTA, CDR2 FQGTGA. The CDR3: CASSSGGGSPSTDTQYF. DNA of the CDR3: TGTGCCAGCAGCTCCGGAGGAGGCAGCCCTAGCACAGATACGCAGTATTTT.

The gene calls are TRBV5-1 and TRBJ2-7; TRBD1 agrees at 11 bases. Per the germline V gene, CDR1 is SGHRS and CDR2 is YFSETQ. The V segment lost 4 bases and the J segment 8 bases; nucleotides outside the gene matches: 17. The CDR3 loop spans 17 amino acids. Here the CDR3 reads CASSQGPDRDRGIQQYF. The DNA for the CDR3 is TGCGCCAGCAGCCAAGGCCCCGACCGGGACAGGGGGATTCAGCAGTACTTC.

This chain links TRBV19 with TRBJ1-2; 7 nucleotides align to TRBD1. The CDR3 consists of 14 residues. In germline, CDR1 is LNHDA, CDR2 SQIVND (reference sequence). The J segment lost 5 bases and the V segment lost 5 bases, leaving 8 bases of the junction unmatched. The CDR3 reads CASSLPGQFYGYTF. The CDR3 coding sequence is TGTGCCAGTAGTTTACCGGGACAGTTTTATGGCTACACCTTC.

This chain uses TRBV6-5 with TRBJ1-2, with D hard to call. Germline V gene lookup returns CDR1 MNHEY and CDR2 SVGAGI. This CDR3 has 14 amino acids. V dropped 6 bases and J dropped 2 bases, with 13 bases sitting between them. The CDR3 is CASRLTRENYGYTF. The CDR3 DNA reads TGTGCCAGCAGACTCACGAGGGAAAACTATGGCTACACCTTC.

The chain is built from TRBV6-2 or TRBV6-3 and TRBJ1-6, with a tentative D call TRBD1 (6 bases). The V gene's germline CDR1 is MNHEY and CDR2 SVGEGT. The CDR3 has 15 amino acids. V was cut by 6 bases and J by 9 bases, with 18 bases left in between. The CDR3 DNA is TGTGCCAGCAGGACCCTGGGGGCCCAACCTTCACCCCTCCACTTT. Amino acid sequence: CASRTLGAQPSPLHF.

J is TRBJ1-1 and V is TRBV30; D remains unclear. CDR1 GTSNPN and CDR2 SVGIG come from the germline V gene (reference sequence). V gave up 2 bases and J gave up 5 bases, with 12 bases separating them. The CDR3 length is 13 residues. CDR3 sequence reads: CAWSLGRYTEAFF. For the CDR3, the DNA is TGTGCCTGGAGTTTGGGCAGGTATACTGAAGCTTTCTTT.

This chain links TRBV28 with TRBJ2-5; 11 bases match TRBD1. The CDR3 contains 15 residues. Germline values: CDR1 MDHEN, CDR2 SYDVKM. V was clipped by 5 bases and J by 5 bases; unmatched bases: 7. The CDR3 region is CASSTPGQGVETQYF. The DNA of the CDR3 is TGTGCCAGCAGTACGCCGGGACAGGGGGTGGAGACCCAGTACTTC. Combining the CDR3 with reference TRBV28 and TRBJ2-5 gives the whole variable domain DVKVTQSSRYLVKRTGEKVFLECVQDMDHENMFWYRQDPGLGLRLIYFSYDVKMKEKGDIPEGYSVSREKKERFSLILESASTNQTSMYLCASSTPGQGVETQYFGPGTRLLVL.

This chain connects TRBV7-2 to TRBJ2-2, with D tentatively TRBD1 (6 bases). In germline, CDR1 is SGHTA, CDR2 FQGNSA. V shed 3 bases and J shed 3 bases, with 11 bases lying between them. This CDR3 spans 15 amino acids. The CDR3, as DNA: TGTGCCAGCAGCTTTTCAGGGGAACACACCGGGGAGCTGTTTTTT. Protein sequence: CASSFSGEHTGELFF.

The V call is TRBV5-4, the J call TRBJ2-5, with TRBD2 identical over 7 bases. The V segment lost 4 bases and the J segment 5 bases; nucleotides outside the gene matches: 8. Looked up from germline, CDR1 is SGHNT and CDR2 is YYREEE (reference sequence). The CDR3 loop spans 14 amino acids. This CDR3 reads CASSRDYPEETQYF. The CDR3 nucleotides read TGTGCCAGCAGCCGGGACTACCCCGAGGAGACCCAGTACTTC.

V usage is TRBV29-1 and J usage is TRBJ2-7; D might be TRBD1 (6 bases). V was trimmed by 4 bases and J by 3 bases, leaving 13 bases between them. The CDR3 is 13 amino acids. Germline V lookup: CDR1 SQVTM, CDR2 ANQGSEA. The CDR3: CSVGGQGFYEQYF. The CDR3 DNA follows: TGCAGCGTTGGGGGGCAGGGGTTCTACGAGCAGTACTTC.

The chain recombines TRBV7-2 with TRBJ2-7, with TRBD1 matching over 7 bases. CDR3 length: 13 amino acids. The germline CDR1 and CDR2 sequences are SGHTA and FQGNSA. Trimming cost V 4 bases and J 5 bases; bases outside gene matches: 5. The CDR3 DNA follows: TGTGCCAGCAGCTCGAGAACAGGGGACGAGCAGTACTTC. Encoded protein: CASSSRTGDEQYF.

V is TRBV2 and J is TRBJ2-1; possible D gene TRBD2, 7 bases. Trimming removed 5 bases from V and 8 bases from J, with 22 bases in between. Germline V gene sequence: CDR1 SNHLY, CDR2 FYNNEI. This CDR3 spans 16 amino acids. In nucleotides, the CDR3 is TGTGCCAGCAGTTGTCGGGGGCGGGAGTGTGATTATGAGCAGTTCTTC. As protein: CASSCRGRECDYEQFF.

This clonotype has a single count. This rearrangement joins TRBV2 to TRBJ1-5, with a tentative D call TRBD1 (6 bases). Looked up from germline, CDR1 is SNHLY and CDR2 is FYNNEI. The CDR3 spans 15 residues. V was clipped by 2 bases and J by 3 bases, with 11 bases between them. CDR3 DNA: TGTGCCAGCAGTGAATACGACAGGATCAATCAGCCCCAGCATTTT. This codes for CASSEYDRINQPQHF.